Listed here are 13 T cell receptor beta chains from one sample, sequenced in a study of OX40 agonist ivuxolimab in advanced cancers. TCRdb's copy holds only in-frame clones and misses some; the assay was immunoSEQ multiplex PCR. This table holds tens of thousands of clones, roughly nine tenths found once. The sequencing used CD4+ or CD8+ T cells sorted from blood, collected in a trial of the OX40 agonist ivuxolimab. The receptors here all came from an adult with an advanced solid tumor such as melanoma, head and neck, liver or kidney cancer.

The genes are TRBV6-6 and TRBJ2-3; tentatively, D is TRBD1 or TRBD2 (5 bases each). There are 14 residues in the CDR3. Per the germline V gene, CDR1 is MNHNY and CDR2 is SVGAGI (reference sequence). Trimming removed 6 bases at V and 4 bases at J, with 14 bases between. The CDR3 DNA reads as TGTGCCAGCAGCCCCGGGACGGAAGCAGATACGCAGTATTTT. It encodes CASSPGTEADTQYF.

This clone was detected only once. The chain employs TRBV4-1 and TRBJ2-7; TRBD1 might be the D (6 bases). With 1 base removed from V and 2 bases from J, the gap between germline ends came to 12 bases. This CDR3 is 15 amino acids long. CDR1 is MGHRA, CDR2 YSYEKL, per germline. The CDR3 loop is CASSQVMGATYEQYF. CDR3 coding DNA: TGCGCCAGCAGCCAAGTGATGGGGGCAACCTACGAGCAGTACTTC.

The V gene is TRBV7-9, the J gene TRBJ1-2; the D is unclear. This CDR3 has 15 amino acids. CDR1 SEHNR and CDR2 FQNEAQ come from the germline V gene (reference sequence). With 5 bases removed from V and 3 bases from J, the gap between germline ends came to 16 bases. The CDR3 sequence: CASSPGGGGHYGYTF. The CDR3 DNA reads TGTGCCAGCAGCCCCGGAGGTGGAGGACACTATGGCTACACCTTC.

The J gene is TRBJ2-7, the V gene TRBV2, with D unresolved. The germline CDR1 and CDR2 sequences are SNHLY and FYNNEI. Trimming shortened V by 6 bases and J by 1 base, and 13 bases separated the two germline ends. CDR3 length: 14 amino acids. CDR3 coding DNA: TGTGCCAGCAGAAGAACCCTTCTGTCCTACGAGCAGTACTTC. Amino acids: CASRRTLLSYEQYF.

This clone is a singleton in its sample. The chain has TRBV28 and TRBJ2-1, with D tentatively TRBD2 (5 bases). There are 14 residues in the CDR3. V was shortened by 5 bases and J by 9 bases, with 17 bases between the two germline ends. Germline V gene lookup returns CDR1 MDHEN and CDR2 SYDVKM. The CDR3 DNA reads TGTGCCAGCAGTCCACCGCAAGCGGTGACTGAGCAGTTCTTC. The encoded protein is CASSPPQAVTEQFF. Complete variable domain (other parts from reference TRBV28 and TRBJ2-1): DVKVTQSSRYLVKRTGEKVFLECVQDMDHENMFWYRQDPGLGLRLIYFSYDVKMKEKGDIPEGYSVSREKKERFSLILESASTNQTSMYLCASSPPQAVTEQFFGPGTRLTVL.

The rearrangement links TRBV4-1 to TRBJ2-7; D is possibly TRBD1 (6 bases). Germline assignment: CDR1 MGHRA and CDR2 YSYEKL. Trimming pared 4 bases from V and 5 bases from J, leaving 12 bases between. The CDR3 length is 13 residues. CDR3 sequence (DNA): TGCGCCAGCAGCCGGGACAACCCCAACGAGCAGTACTTC. Amino acid sequence: CASSRDNPNEQYF.

The gene calls are TRBV27 and TRBJ1-2; the D is unclear. The germline V gene encodes CDR1 MNHEY and CDR2 SMNVEV (reference sequence). Trimming left V 1 base short and J 3 bases short, with 21 bases between. The CDR3 is made up of 18 amino acids. DNA of the CDR3: TGTGCCAGCAGTTTATTTTCGCGGACTCCTAACTTGGACTATGGCTACACCTTC. Translating gives CASSLFSRTPNLDYGYTF.

The chain uses TRBV6-5 and TRBJ1-6, with D hard to call. V shed 2 bases and J shed 6 bases, with 11 bases lying between them. The CDR3 extends over 15 amino acids. Germline V gene lookup returns CDR1 MNHEY and CDR2 SVGAGI. The CDR3 nucleotides read TGTGCCAGCAGTTACGAGGAATCAGCTAATTCACCCCTCCACTTT. It codes for CASSYEESANSPLHF.

This chain uses TRBV6-6 with TRBJ1-2; TRBD1 is a possible D gene (5 bases). V lost 6 bases, J lost 0 bases, and 14 bases lay in between. The CDR3 is 15 residues long. Germline CDR1 reads MNHNY; CDR2 reads SVGAGI (reference sequence). The CDR3 protein is CASRLDSTANYGYTF. In DNA form, the CDR3 reads TGTGCCAGCAGACTCGACAGCACCGCTAACTATGGCTACACCTTC.

This chain uses TRBV18 with TRBJ2-5; possible D gene TRBD2, 7 bases. The CDR3 is 15 amino acids. Germline V gene lookup returns CDR1 KGHSH and CDR2 LQKENI. With 4 bases removed from V and 5 bases from J, the gap between germline ends came to 17 bases. DNA for the CDR3: TGTGCCAGCTCACAGTCCCGGGGGGCCGGGGAGACCCAGTACTTC. Its translation: CASSQSRGAGETQYF.

V usage is TRBV5-1 and J usage is TRBJ2-2; 9 nucleotides line up with TRBD1. Trimming removed 4 bases from V and 6 bases from J; junction bases left unmatched: 7. The CDR3 spans 15 residues. Per germline, CDR1 SGHRS and CDR2 YFSETQ. CDR3 loop: CASSTDRGGAGELFF. For the CDR3, the DNA is TGCGCCAGCAGCACGGACAGGGGCGGAGCCGGGGAGCTGTTTTTT.

This clone has just one count. The chain employs TRBV11-2 and TRBJ1-1, with D unresolved. Trimming cost V 5 bases and J 2 bases, with 9 bases left between them. CDR3 length: 13 amino acids. The germline V gene encodes CDR1 SGHAT and CDR2 FQNNGV. The CDR3 is CASSPEYNTEAFF. The CDR3 bases are TGTGCCAGCAGCCCCGAGTATAACACTGAAGCTTTCTTT.

The rearrangement uses TRBV15 and TRBJ1-2, with TRBD1 identical over 7 bases. CDR1 LNHNV and CDR2 YYDKDF come from the germline V gene (reference sequence). Trimming removed 2 bases from V and 1 base from J; junction bases left unmatched: 7. This CDR3 is built from 16 residues. The CDR3 nucleotides read TGTGCCACCAGCAGAACGAACAGGGGCCTTAACTATGGCTACACCTTC. Translation gives CATSRTNRGLNYGYTF.